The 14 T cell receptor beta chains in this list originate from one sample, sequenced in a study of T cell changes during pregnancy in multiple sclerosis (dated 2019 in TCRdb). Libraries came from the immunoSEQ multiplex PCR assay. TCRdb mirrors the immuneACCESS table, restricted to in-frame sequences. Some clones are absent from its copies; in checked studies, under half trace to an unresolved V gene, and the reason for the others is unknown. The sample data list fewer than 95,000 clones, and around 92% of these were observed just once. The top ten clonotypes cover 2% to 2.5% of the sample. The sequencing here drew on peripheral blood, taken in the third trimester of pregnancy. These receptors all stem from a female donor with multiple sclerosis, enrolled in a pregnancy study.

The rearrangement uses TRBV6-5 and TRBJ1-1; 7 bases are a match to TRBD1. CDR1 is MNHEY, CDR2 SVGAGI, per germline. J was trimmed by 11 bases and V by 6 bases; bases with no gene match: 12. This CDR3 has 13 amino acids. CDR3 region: CASRTGATGEAFF. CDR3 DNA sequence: TGTGCCAGCAGGACAGGTGCAACAGGGGAGGCTTTCTTT.

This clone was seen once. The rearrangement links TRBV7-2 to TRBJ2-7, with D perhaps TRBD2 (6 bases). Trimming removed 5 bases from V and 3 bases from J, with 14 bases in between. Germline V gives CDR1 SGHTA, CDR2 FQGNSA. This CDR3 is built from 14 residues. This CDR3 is CASSPSRGFYEQYF. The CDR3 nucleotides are TGTGCCAGCAGCCCCTCGCGGGGATTCTACGAGCAGTACTTC. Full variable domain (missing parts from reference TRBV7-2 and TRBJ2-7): GAGVSQSPSNKVTEKGKDVELRCDPISGHTALYWYRQSLGQGLEFLIYFQGNSAPDKSGLPSDRFSAERTGGSVSTLTIQRTQQEDSAVYLCASSPSRGFYEQYFGPGTRLTVT.

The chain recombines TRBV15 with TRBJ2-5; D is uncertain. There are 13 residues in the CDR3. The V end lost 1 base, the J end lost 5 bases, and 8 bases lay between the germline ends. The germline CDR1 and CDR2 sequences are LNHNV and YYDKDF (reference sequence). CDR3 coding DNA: TGTGCCACCAGCAGAGTCCCCCGGGAGACCCAGTACTTC. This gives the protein CATSRVPRETQYF.

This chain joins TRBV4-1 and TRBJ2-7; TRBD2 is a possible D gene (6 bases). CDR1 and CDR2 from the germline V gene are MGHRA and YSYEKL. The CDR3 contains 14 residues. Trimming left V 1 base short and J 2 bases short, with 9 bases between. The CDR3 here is CASSQAGAPYEQYF. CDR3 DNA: TGCGCCAGCAGCCAAGCGGGAGCCCCCTACGAGCAGTACTTC.

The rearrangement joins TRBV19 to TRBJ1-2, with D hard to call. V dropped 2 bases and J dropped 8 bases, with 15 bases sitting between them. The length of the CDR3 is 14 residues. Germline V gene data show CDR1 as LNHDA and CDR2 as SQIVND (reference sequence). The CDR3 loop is CASSINGQYGGYTF. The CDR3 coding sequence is TGTGCCAGTAGTATAAACGGCCAGTACGGGGGCTACACCTTC.

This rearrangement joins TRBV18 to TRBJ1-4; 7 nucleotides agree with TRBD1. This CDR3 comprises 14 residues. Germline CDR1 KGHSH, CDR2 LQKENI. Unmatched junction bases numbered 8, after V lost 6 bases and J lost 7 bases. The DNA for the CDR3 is TGTGCCAGCTCCGGACAGGCCCCCGGTGAAAAACTGTTTTTT. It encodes CASSGQAPGEKLFF. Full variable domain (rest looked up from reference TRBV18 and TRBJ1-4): NAGVMQNPRHLVRRRGQEARLRCSPMKGHSHVYWYRQLPEEGLKFMVYLQKENIIDESGMPKERFSAEFPKEGPSILRIQQVVRGDSAAYFCASSGQAPGEKLFFGSGTQLSVL.

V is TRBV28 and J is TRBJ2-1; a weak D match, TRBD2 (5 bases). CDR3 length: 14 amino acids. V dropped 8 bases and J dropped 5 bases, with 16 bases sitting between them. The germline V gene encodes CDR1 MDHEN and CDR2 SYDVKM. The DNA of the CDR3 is TGTGCCAGCGTTGTGGCGGGTCCACACAATGAGCAGTTCTTC. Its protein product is CASVVAGPHNEQFF.

In DNA form, the CDR3 reads TGCAGCGTTGAAGGGGGCGCCTTCAATGAGCAGTTCTTC. Protein product: CSVEGGAFNEQFF. V usage is TRBV29-1 and J usage is TRBJ2-1; tentative D call: TRBD1 (5 bases). Germline V gene data show CDR1 as SQVTM and CDR2 as ANQGSEA. The CDR3 covers 13 residues. V lost 1 base to trimming and J lost 6 bases, with 10 bases between them.

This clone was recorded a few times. In nucleotides, the CDR3 is TGTGCCAGCAGCTTAAGGCGAGACGGGACAGGGACCTTAAACTATGGCTACACCTTC. Translation gives CASSLRRDGTGTLNYGYTF. J is TRBJ1-2 and V is TRBV7-2; 9 bases fit TRBD1. The CDR3 length is 19 residues. V shed 2 bases, J shed 2 bases, and the junction held 15 bases outside the gene matches. The germline CDR1 and CDR2 sequences are SGHTA and FQGNSA.

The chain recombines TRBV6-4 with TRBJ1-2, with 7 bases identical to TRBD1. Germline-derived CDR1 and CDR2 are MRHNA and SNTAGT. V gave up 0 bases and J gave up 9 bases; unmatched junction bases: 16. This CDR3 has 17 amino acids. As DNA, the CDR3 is TGTGCCAGCAGTGACTCAATTAACAGGGGCGTCCTCGGGAGCTACACCTTC. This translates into CASSDSINRGVLGSYTF.

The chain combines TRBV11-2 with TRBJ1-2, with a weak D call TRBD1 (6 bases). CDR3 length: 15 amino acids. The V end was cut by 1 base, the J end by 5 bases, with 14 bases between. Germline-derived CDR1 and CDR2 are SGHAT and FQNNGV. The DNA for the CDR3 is TGTGCCAGCAGCTTAGGGCTGGGGGCGAGGTATGGCTACACCTTC. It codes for CASSLGLGARYGYTF.

CDR3 sequence reads: CASRAGGTVLFF. The CDR3 DNA is TGTGCCAGTAGGGCCGGTGGGACAGTTCTGTTCTTC. The chain has TRBV19 and TRBJ2-1, with TRBD1 matching over 7 bases. Germline trimming cut 6 bases from V and 15 bases from J; bases unmatched to any gene: 11. The germline V gene encodes CDR1 LNHDA and CDR2 SQIVND (reference sequence). The CDR3 is made up of 12 amino acids.

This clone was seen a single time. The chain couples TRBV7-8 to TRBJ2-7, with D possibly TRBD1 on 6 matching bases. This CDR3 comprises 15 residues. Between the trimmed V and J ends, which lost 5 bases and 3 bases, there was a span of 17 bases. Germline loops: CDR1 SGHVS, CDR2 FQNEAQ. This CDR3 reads CASSATGKGVYEQYF. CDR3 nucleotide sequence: TGTGCCAGCAGCGCTACAGGGAAAGGGGTCTACGAGCAGTACTTC.

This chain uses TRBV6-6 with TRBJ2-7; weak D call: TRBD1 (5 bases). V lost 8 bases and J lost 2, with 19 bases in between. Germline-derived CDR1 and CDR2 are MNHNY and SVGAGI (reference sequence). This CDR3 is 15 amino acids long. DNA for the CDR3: TGTGCCAGCTTAACCCAGGGCGGATCGGCCTACGAGCAGTACTTC. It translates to CASLTQGGSAYEQYF.